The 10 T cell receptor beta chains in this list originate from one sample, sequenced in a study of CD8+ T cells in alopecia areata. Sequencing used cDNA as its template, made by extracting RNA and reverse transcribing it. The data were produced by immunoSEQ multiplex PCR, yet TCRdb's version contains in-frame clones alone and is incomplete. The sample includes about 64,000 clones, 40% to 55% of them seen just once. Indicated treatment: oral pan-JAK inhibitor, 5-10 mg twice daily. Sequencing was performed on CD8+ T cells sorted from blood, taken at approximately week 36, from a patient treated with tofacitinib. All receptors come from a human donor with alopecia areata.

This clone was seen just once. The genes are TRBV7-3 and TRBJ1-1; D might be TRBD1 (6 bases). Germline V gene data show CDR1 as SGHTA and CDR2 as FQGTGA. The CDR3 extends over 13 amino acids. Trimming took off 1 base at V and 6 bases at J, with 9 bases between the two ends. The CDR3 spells CASSLNPGAEAFF. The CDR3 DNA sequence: TGTGCCAGCAGCTTAAATCCAGGGGCTGAAGCTTTCTTT.

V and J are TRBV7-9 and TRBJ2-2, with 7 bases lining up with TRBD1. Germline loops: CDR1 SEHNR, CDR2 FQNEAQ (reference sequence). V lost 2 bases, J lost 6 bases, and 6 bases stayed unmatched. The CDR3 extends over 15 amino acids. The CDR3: CASSLNRGMAGELFF. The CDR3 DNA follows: TGTGCCAGCAGCTTAAACAGGGGAATGGCCGGGGAGCTGTTTTTT.

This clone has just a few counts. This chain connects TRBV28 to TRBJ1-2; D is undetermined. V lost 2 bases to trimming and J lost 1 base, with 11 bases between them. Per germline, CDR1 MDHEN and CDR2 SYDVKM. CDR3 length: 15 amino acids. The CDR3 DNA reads TGTGCCAGCAGTTTAATGGCCGAAGTTAACTATGGCTACACCTTC. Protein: CASSLMAEVNYGYTF.

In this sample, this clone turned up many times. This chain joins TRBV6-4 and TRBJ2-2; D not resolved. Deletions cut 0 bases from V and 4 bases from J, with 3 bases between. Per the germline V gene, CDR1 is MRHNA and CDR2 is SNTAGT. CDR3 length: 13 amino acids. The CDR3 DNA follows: TGTGCCAGCAGTGACTCGACCACCGGGGAGCTGTTTTTT. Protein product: CASSDSTTGELFF.

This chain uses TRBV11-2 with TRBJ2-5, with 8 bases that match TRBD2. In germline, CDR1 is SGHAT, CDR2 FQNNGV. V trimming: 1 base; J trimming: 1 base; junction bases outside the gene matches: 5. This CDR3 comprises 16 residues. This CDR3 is CASSLVVREAQETQYF. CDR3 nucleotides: TGTGCCAGCAGCTTAGTGGTGCGGGAGGCCCAAGAGACCCAGTACTTC.

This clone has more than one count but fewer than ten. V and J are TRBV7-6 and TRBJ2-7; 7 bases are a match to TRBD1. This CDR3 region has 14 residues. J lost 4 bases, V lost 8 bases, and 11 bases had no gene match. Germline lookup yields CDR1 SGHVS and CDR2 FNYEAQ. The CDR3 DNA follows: TGTGCCAGCGGACCACAGGGGCGGACGTACGAGCAGTACTTC. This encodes CASGPQGRTYEQYF.

The DNA for the CDR3 is TGTGCCAGCAGCTTAGGTAGTGATGCCAAAAACATTCAGTACTTC. Protein sequence: CASSLGSDAKNIQYF. This chain links TRBV7-3 with TRBJ2-4; D is undetermined. Per the germline V gene, CDR1 is SGHTA and CDR2 is FQGTGA. The CDR3 loop spans 15 amino acids. Trimming stripped 2 bases from V and 1 base from J, with 9 bases between.

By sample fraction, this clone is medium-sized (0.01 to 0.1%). DNA for the CDR3: TGTGCCAGCAGCTTATTACAGCGGGAGCGGTACACCGGGGAGCTGTTTTTT. Its protein is CASSLLQRERYTGELFF. J is TRBJ2-2 and V is TRBV11-2; 8 positions agree with TRBD2. The germline V gene encodes CDR1 SGHAT and CDR2 FQNNGV. After removal of 2 bases from V and 3 bases from J, the junction contained 8 bases not matched to a gene. The CDR3 has 17 residues.

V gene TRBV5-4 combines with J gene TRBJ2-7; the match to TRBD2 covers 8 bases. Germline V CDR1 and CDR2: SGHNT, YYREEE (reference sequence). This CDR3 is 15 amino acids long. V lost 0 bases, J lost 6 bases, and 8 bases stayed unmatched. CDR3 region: CASSLGTSGEFEQYF. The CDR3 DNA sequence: TGTGCCAGCAGCTTGGGTACTAGCGGTGAATTCGAGCAGTACTTC.

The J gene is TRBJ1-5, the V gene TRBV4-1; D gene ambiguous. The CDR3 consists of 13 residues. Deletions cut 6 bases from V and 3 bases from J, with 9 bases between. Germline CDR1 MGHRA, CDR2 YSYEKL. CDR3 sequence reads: CASRERANQPQHF. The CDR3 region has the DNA TGCGCCAGCAGGGAGAGGGCCAATCAGCCCCAGCATTTT.